This entry lists 23 T cell receptor beta chains sequenced from one sample in a study of chemoradiotherapy in HPV16-positive cancers. Assay used: immunoSEQ multiplex PCR; TCRdb lists only in-frame clones, some missing. The sample consists of about 24,000 clones, about 88% of them appearing once. Specimen: blood, collected from a patient who underwent chemoradiotherapy. The receptor source for this set is a human donor with HPV-associated anogenital cancer.

The CDR3 sequence is CASGLDILGGTNTEAFF. The CDR3 nucleotides read TGTGCTAGTGGTTTGGATATCCTTGGGGGGACGAACACTGAAGCTTTCTTT. V and J are TRBV12-5 and TRBJ1-1; tentative D call: TRBD1 (5 bases). CDR3 length: 17 amino acids. The ends were cut back, 1 base at V and 1 base at J, with 16 bases in the middle. CDR1 LGHNT and CDR2 FRNRAP come from the germline V gene.

This chain connects TRBV10-2 to TRBJ1-5; weak D call: TRBD1 (5 bases). This CDR3 has 16 residues. Germline loops: CDR1 WSHSY, CDR2 SAAADI. V lost 6 bases to trimming and J lost 9 bases, with 24 bases between them. The CDR3 is CASSEATGPVGGPQHF. The DNA of the CDR3 is TGCGCCAGCAGCGAAGCGACCGGACCGGTCGGGGGGCCCCAGCATTTT.

The V gene is TRBV2, the J gene TRBJ1-2; D uncertain. Germline CDR1 is SNHLY and CDR2 is FYNNEI. V lost 10 bases and J lost 4, with 19 bases in between. This CDR3 is built from 14 residues. The CDR3 DNA is TGTGCCACTACACGAGGCGAGTCGGGCTATGGCTACACCTTC. It encodes CATTRGESGYGYTF.

The chain carries TRBV5-4 and TRBJ2-3; D ambiguous. V was shortened by 4 bases and J by 2 bases, with 11 bases between the two germline ends. Germline-derived CDR1 and CDR2 are SGHNT and YYREEE (reference sequence). CDR3 size: 14 residues. CDR3 protein: CASSLGPDTDTQYF. CDR3 DNA: TGTGCCAGCAGCCTCGGCCCCGACACAGATACGCAGTATTTT.

The chain is built from TRBV9 and TRBJ2-6; D is possibly TRBD1 (6 bases). The CDR3 sequence is 17 residues long. Trimming cost V 1 base and J 1 base, with 12 bases left between them. The germline V gene has CDR1 SGDLS and CDR2 YYNGEE. Written as DNA, the CDR3 is TGTGCCAGCAGCGTAACAGGGCATGGGTCTGGGGCCAACGTCCTGACTTTC. It codes for CASSVTGHGSGANVLTF.

CDR3 region: CSVDDRRNTEAFF. The CDR3 DNA is TGCAGCGTCGACGACAGACGGAACACTGAAGCTTTCTTT. The chain combines TRBV29-1 with TRBJ1-1; D possibly corresponds to TRBD1 (5 bases). Trimming took 6 bases from V and 1 from J, leaving 12 bases between them. Germline loops: CDR1 SQVTM, CDR2 ANQGSEA. The CDR3 covers 13 residues.

The rearrangement uses TRBV18 and TRBJ2-3; possibly TRBD1 or TRBD2 for D (5 bases each). The CDR3 is 15 residues long. The V end lost 4 bases, the J end lost 2 bases, and 13 bases lay between the germline ends. Looked up from germline, CDR1 is KGHSH and CDR2 is LQKENI. CDR3 region: CASSQPGPNTDTQYF. CDR3 DNA sequence: TGTGCCAGCTCACAACCGGGACCGAACACAGATACGCAGTATTTT. The full variable domain, in which reference TRBV18 and TRBJ2-3 provide the parts outside the CDR3, is NAGVMQNPRHLVRRRGQEARLRCSPMKGHSHVYWYRQLPEEGLKFMVYLQKENIIDESGMPKERFSAEFPKEGPSILRIQQVVRGDSAAYFCASSQPGPNTDTQYFGPGTRLTVL.

The rearrangement uses TRBV5-1 and TRBJ2-3; no clear D gene. V lost 2 bases, J lost 3 bases, and 13 bases lay in between. CDR1 SGHRS and CDR2 YFSETQ come from the germline V gene. The CDR3 spans 15 residues. The CDR3 region is CASSLATQRTDTQYF. The CDR3 DNA reads TGCGCCAGCAGCTTAGCCACCCAAAGGACAGATACGCAGTATTTT.

This chain connects TRBV7-2 to TRBJ1-2; D gene unclear. Trimming pared 2 bases from V and 5 bases from J, leaving 12 bases between. CDR3 length: 14 residues. CDR1 is SGHTA, CDR2 FQGNSA, per germline. The CDR3, as DNA: TGTGCCAGCAGCTTATGGGCAGCGAGATATGGCTACACCTTC. Residues: CASSLWAARYGYTF.

This clone was found once. The chain uses TRBV30 and TRBJ1-2; TRBD1 might be the D (6 bases). The V gene lost 0 bases and the J gene lost 9 bases, with 20 bases spanning the gap. Per germline, CDR1 GTSNPN and CDR2 SVGIG (reference sequence). This CDR3 spans 15 amino acids. CDR3 sequence reads: CAWSVPQGNLLSYTF. The CDR3 DNA follows: TGTGCCTGGAGTGTCCCTCAGGGGAATTTGTTAAGCTACACCTTC.

The chain is built from TRBV6-1 and TRBJ1-5; D may be TRBD1 (6 bases). The CDR3 is 15 residues long. Trimming pared 6 bases from V and 7 bases from J, leaving 19 bases between. Per germline, CDR1 MNHNS and CDR2 SASEGT. CDR3 DNA: TGTGCCAGCAGGACAGGACCCGAGGGCTGGCAGCCCCAGCATTTT. Encoded protein: CASRTGPEGWQPQHF.

V and J are TRBV7-3 and TRBJ2-7; TRBD1 aligns across 8 bases. Germline V gives CDR1 SGHTA, CDR2 FQGTGA. The CDR3 runs to 15 residues. Trimming removed 4 bases from V and 5 bases from J; junction bases left unmatched: 10. CDR3 region: CASSSGQGINDEQYF. In DNA form, the CDR3 reads TGTGCCAGCAGCTCCGGACAGGGAATCAACGACGAGCAGTACTTC.

The rearrangement uses TRBV7-9 and TRBJ2-5; 8 positions agree with TRBD1. The CDR3 totals 15 residues. After removal of 6 bases from V and 4 bases from J, the junction contained 10 bases not matched to a gene. CDR1 and CDR2 (germline): SEHNR, FQNEAQ (reference sequence). The CDR3 protein is CASRPPTGAGETQYF. In DNA, the CDR3 is TGTGCCAGCAGACCTCCGACAGGGGCGGGAGAGACCCAGTACTTC. Based on the CDR3 plus reference TRBV7-9 and TRBJ2-5, the full variable domain is DTGVSQNPRHKITKRGQNVTFRCDPISEHNRLYWYRQTLGQGPEFLTYFQNEAQLEKSRLLSDRFSAERPKGSFSTLEIQRTEQGDSAMYLCASRPPTGAGETQYFGPGTRLLVL.

The gene calls are TRBV5-5 and TRBJ2-7, with D possibly called TRBD1 or TRBD2 (5 bases each). Germline CDR1 reads SGHKS; CDR2 reads YYEKEE (reference sequence). Trimming left V 0 bases short and J 0 bases short, with 10 bases between. This CDR3 has 15 amino acids. This CDR3 is CASSLAGTSSYEQYF. CDR3 nucleotide sequence: TGTGCCAGCAGCTTGGCCGGGACCAGCTCCTACGAGCAGTACTTC.

The chain links TRBV5-6 to TRBJ2-5, with D maybe TRBD2 (6 bases). Germline V gene lookup returns CDR1 SGHDT and CDR2 YYEEEE. This CDR3 contains 14 residues. V was pared by 4 bases and J by 5 bases, with 15 bases between. CDR3 loop: CASSAGIGGETQYF. The CDR3 DNA reads as TGTGCCAGCAGCGCGGGGATCGGAGGGGAGACCCAGTACTTC.

The CDR3: CASSPGLAGVSYEQYF. CDR3 bases: TGCGCCAGCAGCCCGGGACTAGCGGGGGTCTCCTACGAGCAGTACTTC. The chain links TRBV5-1 to TRBJ2-7; 14 bases are a match to TRBD2. After removal of 4 bases from V and 0 bases from J, the junction contained 3 bases not matched to a gene. CDR3 length: 16 residues. Germline V gene lookup returns CDR1 SGHRS and CDR2 YFSETQ.

The rearrangement joins TRBV19 to TRBJ1-1, with 11 nucleotides matching TRBD1. The CDR3 is 15 residues long. The germline V gene has CDR1 LNHDA and CDR2 SQIVND (reference sequence). Trimming cost V 4 bases and J 4 bases; bases outside gene matches: 5. CDR3 region: CASSTRDRGITEAFF. The CDR3 DNA reads as TGTGCCAGTAGTACCCGGGACAGGGGGATCACTGAAGCTTTCTTT.

The V and J genes are TRBV6-1 and TRBJ1-1; no reliable D call. Germline lookup yields CDR1 MNHNS and CDR2 SASEGT. The CDR3 spans 13 residues. V dropped 1 base and J dropped 5 bases, with 8 bases sitting between them. CDR3 bases: TGTGCCAGCAGTGAAGGAGGCGGGACTGAAGCTTTCTTT. It codes for CASSEGGGTEAFF.

The chain combines TRBV9 with TRBJ1-5; D not certain. V lost 0 bases to trimming and J lost 5 bases, with 12 bases between them. CDR1 SGDLS and CDR2 YYNGEE come from the germline V gene. The CDR3 contains 15 residues. CDR3 nucleotides: TGTGCCAGCAGCGTAGATTACAACTCCCATCAGCCCCAGCATTTT. This encodes CASSVDYNSHQPQHF. Full variable domain (remainder filled in from reference TRBV9 and TRBJ1-5): DSGVTQTPKHLITATGQRVTLRCSPRSGDLSVYWYQQSLDQGLQFLIQYYNGEERAKGNILERFSAQQFPDLHSELNLSSLELGDSALYFCASSVDYNSHQPQHFGDGTRLSIL.

This chain links TRBV2 with TRBJ2-3; 11 positions agree with TRBD1. The length of the CDR3 is 16 residues. Per the germline V gene, CDR1 is SNHLY and CDR2 is FYNNEI. J gave up 4 bases and V 7 bases, and 10 bases lay outside the gene matches. CDR3 in amino acids: CASKSPGQGVADTQYF. For the CDR3, the DNA is TGTGCCAGCAAGTCACCGGGACAGGGGGTTGCAGATACGCAGTATTTT.

The CDR3 bases are TGTGCCAGCAGTGAAGAGCGGGGGGTTTACAATGAGCAGTTCTTC. Amino acids: CASSEERGVYNEQFF. V and J are TRBV6-4 and TRBJ2-1; 9 positions match TRBD2. The CDR3 contains 15 residues. The V gene end was trimmed by 3 bases and the J gene end by 4 bases; junction bases not matched to a gene: 4. Germline V gene lookup returns CDR1 MRHNA and CDR2 SNTAGT.

In this sample, this clone turned up once. The chain couples TRBV7-2 to TRBJ2-1, with 11 bases lining up with TRBD2. Germline V lookup: CDR1 SGHTA, CDR2 FQGNSA. V was pared by 1 base and J by 2 bases, with 7 bases of the junction left unmatched. The CDR3 consists of 18 residues. CDR3 sequence: CASSLVSPSGGPYNEQFF. CDR3 coding DNA: TGTGCCAGCAGCTTAGTCTCCCCTAGCGGGGGGCCCTACAATGAGCAGTTCTTC.

V gene TRBV7-2 combines with J gene TRBJ1-4; D call uncertain. This CDR3 has 14 residues. The V gene's germline CDR1 is SGHTA and CDR2 FQGNSA. The V end was cut by 1 base, the J end by 7 bases, with 10 bases between. The CDR3: CASSLDQRGEKLFF. The CDR3 DNA reads TGTGCCAGCAGCTTAGATCAAAGAGGTGAAAAACTGTTTTTT.